Presented here are 20 T cell receptor beta chains from one specimen sequenced in a study of T-cell reconstitution after alpha-beta-depleted transplantation in children. The authors prepared the TCRbeta library with unique molecular identifiers. TCRdb used MiXCR to reprocess the PCR reads, holding one entry per CDR3 protein. Of hundreds of thousands of distinct CDR3 sequences in the sample, around 8% were seen once. Sequenced here: PBMCs, mostly from graft donor cells, sampled 180 days after TCRalphabeta/CD19-depleted stem cell transplant. Source of these receptors: a male patient under 18 who had a stem cell transplant for acute lymphoblastic leukemia, so the T cells may come from the graft donor.

Worth noting for this clonotype: This may be a read error, as it is one base from a much larger clone. The CDR3 here is CASSIQGAGQPQYF. Written as DNA, the CDR3 is TGTGCCAGTAGTATTCAGGGGGCGGGTCAGCCCCAGTATTTT. The chain recombines TRBV19 with TRBJ1-5; 8 bases are shared with TRBD1. The J call may be faulty, since TRBJ2-3 better matches the DNA end. This CDR3 has 14 amino acids. CDR1 is LNHDA, CDR2 SQIVND, per germline (reference sequence).

This clonotype has a count of ten or more. This rearrangement joins TRBV5-6 to TRBJ2-7; 13 bases fit TRBD2. The junction had 2 bases not matched to a gene; V was cut back by 5 bases and J by 6 bases. Per germline, CDR1 SGHDT and CDR2 YYEEEE. CDR3 length equals 13 residues. Here the CDR3 DNA reads TGTGCCAGCAGACTAGCGGGGGGGCGCGAGCAGTACTTC. Translating it yields CASRLAGGREQYF. Using reference TRBV5-6 and TRBJ2-7 for the parts outside the CDR3, the full variable domain is DAGVTQSPTHLIKTRGQQVTLRCSPKSGHDTVSWYQQALGQGPQFIFQYYEEEERQRGNFPDRFSGHQFPNYSSELNVNALLLGDSALYLCASRLAGGREQYFGPGTRLTVT.

The CDR3 bases are TGTGCCAGCAGTTTATCGGGGGGGGGTGGCCGAAATGAGCAGTTCTTC. Its translation is CASSLSGGGGRNEQFF. V usage is TRBV27 and J usage is TRBJ2-1; 7 positions agree with TRBD2. The CDR3 is 16 residues long. The germline CDR1 and CDR2 sequences are MNHEY and SMNVEV (reference sequence). The V gene end was trimmed by 0 bases and the J gene end by 7 bases; junction bases not matched to a gene: 9.

This clonotype came up many times. In nucleotides, the CDR3 is TGTGCCACCAGTGATTTGGATAGCGGGAGGTCTGAGCAGTTCTTC. Translating it yields CATSDLDSGRSEQFF. V usage is TRBV24-1 and J usage is TRBJ2-1, with 10 bases matching TRBD2. With V trimmed by 0 bases and J by 9 bases, 4 bases remained unmatched. Germline assignment: CDR1 KGHDR and CDR2 SFDVKD. This CDR3 region has 15 residues.

In this sample, this clonotype turned up many times. V is TRBV4-3 and J is TRBJ1-1, with 8 positions matching TRBD1. Germline-derived CDR1 and CDR2 are LGHNA and YSLEER. The CDR3 loop spans 15 amino acids. Trimming took 2 bases from V and 10 from J; bases not matched to a gene: 12. CDR3: CASSQITGGPSRAFF. The CDR3 nucleotides are TGCGCCAGCAGCCAAATTACAGGGGGTCCCTCCCGAGCTTTCTTT.

This clonotype occurred many times. The genes are TRBV6-4 and TRBJ1-1, with no clear D. CDR1 is MRHNA, CDR2 SNTAGT, per germline. Trimming removed 4 bases from V and 4 bases from J, with 10 bases in between. This CDR3 has 13 amino acids. CDR3 sequence: CASSAEVSTEAFF. Here the CDR3 DNA reads TGTGCCAGCAGTGCTGAGGTGAGCACTGAAGCTTTCTTT.

Many counts were recorded for this clonotype. The genes are TRBV25-1 and TRBJ1-2, with 7 bases aligning to TRBD1. Germline V gene data show CDR1 as MGHDK and CDR2 as SYGVNS. CDR3 length equals 13 residues. J gave up 9 bases and V 0 bases, and 4 bases lay outside the gene matches. CDR3 protein: CASSEYDRASYTF. The CDR3 bases are TGTGCCAGCAGTGAATATGACAGGGCCAGCTACACCTTC.

This clonotype was observed many times. The CDR3 DNA follows: TGTGCCAGCAGCTCCGCGGCGGGAGATTATAGGTACAATGAGCAGTTCTTC. Protein: CASSSAAGDYRYNEQFF. The rearrangement joins TRBV7-9 to TRBJ2-1, with 7 positions matching TRBD2. The germline gives CDR1 SEHNR, CDR2 FQNEAQ (reference sequence). The ends lost 4 bases at V and 4 bases at J; junction bases unmatched: 13. This CDR3 is built from 17 residues.

The chain links TRBV5-1 to TRBJ2-4; TRBD1 matches 8 bases. The CDR3 contains 16 residues. Germline trimming cut 4 bases from V and 0 bases from J; bases unmatched to any gene: 6. The germline V gene encodes CDR1 SGHRS and CDR2 YFSETQ. The CDR3 loop is CASSHRGVEAKNIQYF. The CDR3 bases are TGCGCCAGCAGCCACAGGGGGGTAGAAGCCAAAAACATTCAGTACTTC.

At least ten counts were recorded for this clonotype. The chain uses TRBV20-1 and TRBJ1-1; the D gene is possibly TRBD1 (5 bases). Deletions cut 3 bases from V and 3 bases from J, with 11 bases between. Germline V CDR1 and CDR2: DFQATT, SNEGSKA (reference sequence). CDR3 length: 13 residues. DNA of the CDR3: TGCAGTGCTAGCAGGGATTTCGACACTGAAGCTTTCTTT. This translates into CSASRDFDTEAFF.

At least ten counts were recorded for this clonotype. The rearrangement joins TRBV7-9 to TRBJ2-1; D ambiguous. Per germline, CDR1 SEHNR and CDR2 FQNEAQ (reference sequence). V lost 8 bases and J lost 5, with 22 bases in between. This CDR3 spans 16 amino acids. The CDR3 loop is CASALVGDIKNNEQFF. CDR3 coding DNA: TGTGCCAGCGCCCTAGTTGGAGACATAAAGAACAATGAGCAGTTCTTC.

This clonotype was seen at least ten times. The V and J genes are TRBV20-1 and TRBJ2-1, with 8 bases fitting TRBD2. V shed 8 bases, J shed 5 bases, and the junction held 14 bases outside the gene matches. This CDR3 is 15 amino acids long. The germline gives CDR1 DFQATT, CDR2 SNEGSKA (reference sequence). CDR3 amino acids: CSCIPGGWDNNEQFF. CDR3 bases: TGCAGTTGCATACCGGGAGGGTGGGATAACAATGAGCAGTTCTTC.

This clonotype was recorded at least ten times. CDR3: CASSSNRGAYGYTF. The CDR3 DNA sequence: TGTGCCAGCAGCTCCAACCGGGGAGCCTATGGCTACACCTTC. The chain carries TRBV5-6 and TRBJ1-2; the D is unclear. The CDR3 runs 14 residues. The germline V gene has CDR1 SGHDT and CDR2 YYEEEE. Trimming took off 3 bases at V and 4 bases at J, with 13 bases between the two ends.

This clonotype was recorded at least ten times. The chain joins TRBV7-2 to TRBJ2-6; no firm D call. V lost 5 bases to trimming and J lost 14 bases, with 10 bases between them. CDR1 and CDR2 from the germline V gene are SGHTA and FQGNSA. The CDR3 has 11 residues. Here the CDR3 reads CASSPDRILTF. CDR3 sequence (DNA): TGTGCCAGCAGCCCCGATCGAATCCTGACTTTC.

This clonotype was recorded at least ten times. V is TRBV2 and J is TRBJ2-6, with 7 bases identical to TRBD2. Germline loops: CDR1 SNHLY, CDR2 FYNNEI. The V gene end was trimmed by 2 bases and the J gene end by 0 bases; junction bases not matched to a gene: 1. This CDR3 region has 16 residues. This chain's CDR3 is CASSESGDSGANVLTF. The DNA of the CDR3 is TGTGCCAGCAGTGAAAGCGGGGACTCTGGGGCCAACGTCCTGACTTTC. The full variable domain, completed using reference TRBV2 and TRBJ2-6, is EPEVTQTPSHQVTQMGQEVILRCVPISNHLYFYWYRQILGQKVEFLVSFYNNEISEKSEIFDDQFSVERPDGSNFTLKIRSTKLEDSAMYFCASSESGDSGANVLTFGAGSRLTVL.

This clonotype was counted many times. The rearrangement joins TRBV4-1 to TRBJ2-1; D is unclear. Trimming pared 1 base from V and 9 bases from J, leaving 10 bases between. The germline gives CDR1 MGHRA, CDR2 YSYEKL. This CDR3 has 13 amino acids. The CDR3 protein is CASSQAYNGEQFF. The CDR3 coding sequence is TGCGCCAGCAGCCAAGCTTATAATGGTGAGCAGTTCTTC.

This clonotype was seen repeatedly, ten times or more. The chain employs TRBV9 and TRBJ2-1, with no clear D. Trimming removed 4 bases from V and 0 bases from J, with 11 bases in between. CDR1 is SGDLS and CDR2 is YYNGEE in the germline V gene. The CDR3 loop spans 15 amino acids. The CDR3 loop reads CASSLVGRSYNEQFF. As DNA, the CDR3 is TGTGCCAGCAGCCTTGTCGGACGCTCCTACAATGAGCAGTTCTTC. The full variable domain, completed using reference TRBV9 and TRBJ2-1, is DSGVTQTPKHLITATGQRVTLRCSPRSGDLSVYWYQQSLDQGLQFLIQYYNGEERAKGNILERFSAQQFPDLHSELNLSSLELGDSALYFCASSLVGRSYNEQFFGPGTRLTVL.

At least ten counts were recorded for this clonotype. Written as DNA, the CDR3 is TGTGCCAGCAGCCGTTGGGCAGGGTCGTGGACCGGGGAGCTGTTTTTT. Translating gives CASSRWAGSWTGELFF. The chain carries TRBV7-9 and TRBJ2-2; the D gene is possibly TRBD1 (5 bases). The CDR3 has 16 amino acids. Deletions cut 5 bases from V and 5 bases from J, with 18 bases between. Germline V gives CDR1 SEHNR, CDR2 FQNEAQ (reference sequence). The complete variable domain, with remaining parts taken from reference TRBV7-9 and TRBJ2-2, reads DTGVSQNPRHKITKRGQNVTFRCDPISEHNRLYWYRQTLGQGPEFLTYFQNEAQLEKSRLLSDRFSAERPKGSFSTLEIQRTEQGDSAMYLCASSRWAGSWTGELFFGEGSRLTVL.

This clonotype was observed many times. V gene TRBV7-9 combines with J gene TRBJ1-2; no firm D call. V gave up 1 base and J gave up 5 bases, with 11 bases separating them. Germline CDR1 SEHNR, CDR2 FQNEAQ (reference sequence). CDR3 length: 14 residues. The DNA for the CDR3 is TGTGCCAGCAGCTTAGGTTACGGAAATTATGGCTACACCTTC. As protein: CASSLGYGNYGYTF. The complete variable domain, with remaining parts taken from reference TRBV7-9 and TRBJ1-2, reads DTGVSQNPRHKITKRGQNVTFRCDPISEHNRLYWYRQTLGQGPEFLTYFQNEAQLEKSRLLSDRFSAERPKGSFSTLEIQRTEQGDSAMYLCASSLGYGNYGYTFGSGTRLTVV.

This clonotype was seen many times. The chain employs TRBV7-6 and TRBJ2-1; 13 positions agree with TRBD2. Trimming removed 6 bases from V and 7 bases from J; junction bases left unmatched: 12. Germline V gene data show CDR1 as SGHVS and CDR2 as FNYEAQ. The CDR3 loop spans 17 amino acids. The CDR3 sequence is CASRRTSGTSGINEQFF. The CDR3 nucleotides read TGTGCCAGCAGACGTACCTCCGGGACTAGCGGGATAAATGAGCAGTTCTTC.